This T cell receptor (beta chain) was obtained from a study of metastatic and nonmetastatic thyroid tumors. All patients were treatment-naive before thyroid surgery. This clone is medium-sized. TCRdb re-processed the PCR reads through MiXCR. The repertoire holds around 34,000 clones, with around a fifth as singletons. There are 15 residues in the CDR3. The germline CDR1 and CDR2 sequences are LGHNA and YNFKEQ. Trimming stripped 1 base from V and 2 bases from J, with 10 bases between. V usage is TRBV4-2 and J usage is TRBJ2-3; D is ambiguous. The source of this sequence is a female donor with papillary thyroid cancer or a benign thyroid nodule (not recorded which). Some clones in this sample may be carry-over from other donors' samples. Sequenced input: blood. CDR3 amino acids: CASSQGPKPTDTQYF. In DNA, the CDR3 is TGTGCCAGCAGCCAAGGCCCAAAACCCACAGATACGCAGTATTTT.